A single sample is the source of the 29 T cell receptor beta chains below, sequenced in a study of T cell clonality in common variable immunodeficiency. TCRdb's table, derived via immunoSEQ multiplex PCR, lists solely in-frame clones and lacks some. The sample offers 40,000 to 55,000 clones and no singletons, the top ten holding 8.5% to 12%. Sequenced input: peripheral blood mononuclear cells. All receptors derive from a person aged 18 to 75 in good health.

As for this clone: The read falls 3 residues short of the CDR3 end, and the missing part is taken from the germline J gene. The V call is TRBV19, the J call TRBJ1-2; the match to TRBD1 covers 11 bases. Germline lookup yields CDR1 LNHDA and CDR2 SQIVND (reference sequence). Losses at the gene ends were 7 bases for V and 5 bases for J; bases not matched to a gene: 6. This CDR3 is 14 amino acids long. The CDR3 protein is CASTLGQGGYGYTF. CDR3 bases read: TGTGCCAGTACCCTGGGACAGGGGGGGTATGGC.

This clone was observed at least ten times. The part of the CDR3 DNA that was read is TGTGCCAGCAGCCCCGGGACAGGGGGTGGCTATGGC. Translation: CASSPGTGGGYG. The full CDR3 protein reads CASSPGTGGGYGYTF. This chain links TRBV7-2 with TRBJ1-2, with TRBD1 matching 11 bases. The sequenced fragment ends 3 residues before the CDR3 boundary, so the rest is inferred from the germline J gene. CDR3 size: 15 residues. Germline lookup yields CDR1 SGHTA and CDR2 FQGNSA. Germline trimming cut 5 bases from V and 4 bases from J; bases unmatched to any gene: 6.

This clone was counted ten times or more. The CDR3 goes on 3 residues after the read ends, and that part is filled in from the germline J gene. The chain recombines TRBV20-1 with TRBJ2-1; TRBD2 aligns across 10 bases. Per the germline V gene, CDR1 is DFQATT and CDR2 is SNEGSKA (reference sequence). The CDR3 length is 15 residues. V lost 2 bases to trimming and J lost 9 bases; unmatched junction nucleotides: 10. CDR3 DNA, as far as it was read: TGCAGTGCTAGAAGTCCTAGCGGGAGAACGGGTGAG. Amino acids: CSARSPSGRTGE. The CDR3 reads in full as CSARSPSGRTGEQFF.

This clone was seen ten or more times. With the read ending 3 residues before the CDR3 end, the germline J gene is used to fill in that end. The same CDR3 arises from other DNA sequences in this sample as well. This chain uses TRBV30 with TRBJ1-4; no clear D. Per germline, CDR1 GTSNPN and CDR2 SVGIG (reference sequence). The length of the CDR3 is 16 residues. V was pared by 2 bases and J by 0 bases, with 13 bases between. The covered CDR3 bases are TGTGCCTGGAGTATCAGAGGGCTTACAACTAATGAAAAA. Encoded protein: CAWSIRGLTTNEK. The CDR3 in full is CAWSIRGLTTNEKLFF.

This clone has at least ten counts. The CDR3 end lies 3 residues beyond the end of the read and is filled in from the germline J gene. The V call is TRBV7-6, the J call TRBJ1-1; TRBD1 aligns across 10 bases. This CDR3 comprises 14 residues. V shed 4 bases and J 6 bases; nucleotides not matched to a gene: 5. Germline V CDR1 and CDR2: SGHVS, FNYEAQ. The CDR3 here is CASSSRGTGAEAFF. The CDR3 bases that were read are TGTGCCAGCAGCTCGAGAGGGACAGGGGCTGAA.

This clone was found many times. The missing CDR3 end, 3 residues past where the read stops, is filled in from the germline J gene. This rearrangement joins TRBV20-1 to TRBJ2-2; 9 nucleotides agree with TRBD2. Trimming took 0 bases from V and 3 from J; bases not matched to a gene: 8. The CDR3 length is 17 residues. Germline V gene lookup returns CDR1 DFQATT and CDR2 SNEGSKA (reference sequence). Incomplete CDR3 DNA: TGCAGTGCTAGAGAGGACAGCGGGGGGATGTACACCGGGGAG. This sequence encodes CSAREDSGGMYTGE. In full, the CDR3 reads CSAREDSGGMYTGELFF.

This clone was observed at least ten times. The missing CDR3 end, 3 residues past where the read stops, is filled in from the germline J gene. This chain links TRBV6-1 with TRBJ2-7; 11 positions agree with TRBD1. The V gene end was trimmed by 1 base and the J gene end by 4 bases; junction bases not matched to a gene: 3. The CDR3 loop spans 15 amino acids. From germline, CDR1 is MNHNS and CDR2 SASEGT. The chain's CDR3 is CASSEGTGGVYEQYF. The sequenced CDR3 bases are TGTGCCAGCAGTGAAGGGACAGGGGGCGTTTACGAG.

This clone was recorded at least ten times. The CDR3 end is not reached by the read, which stops 3 residues before it; the germline J gene fills it in. The V call is TRBV19, the J call TRBJ2-3, with 11 positions matching TRBD2. Trimming removed 3 bases from V and 2 bases from J; junction bases left unmatched: 10. The CDR3 consists of 18 residues. Germline-derived CDR1 and CDR2 are LNHDA and SQIVND (reference sequence). The CDR3 loop is CASSIGGSSGGLTDTQYF. The sequenced CDR3 bases are TGTGCCAGTAGTATCGGGGGATCTAGCGGGGGGCTCACAGATACG.

This clone was seen repeatedly, ten times or more. The DNA ends 3 residues before the CDR3 does, and the rest of the CDR3 is filled in from the germline J gene. The chain couples TRBV7-9 to TRBJ1-1, with D possibly matching TRBD1 (5 bases). The length of the CDR3 is 13 residues. The V gene's germline CDR1 is SEHNR and CDR2 FQNEAQ (reference sequence). Trimming removed 5 bases at V and 4 bases at J, with 11 bases between. This CDR3 reads CASSRVGGTEAFF. CDR3 DNA, as far as it was read: TGTGCCAGCAGCCGAGTCGGGGGCACTGAA.

This clone was observed many times. The read finishes 3 residues shy of the CDR3 end, and the germline J gene is used to complete it. V and J are TRBV7-6 and TRBJ2-7, with D perhaps TRBD2 (7 bases). Germline V CDR1 and CDR2: SGHVS, FNYEAQ. The CDR3 length is 14 residues. Trimming pared 6 bases from V and 5 bases from J, leaving 17 bases between. The covered CDR3 bases are TGTGCCAGCAGTCTAGGGGGGGAGGATGACGAG. As protein: CASSLGGEDDE. The whole CDR3 sequence is CASSLGGEDDEQYF. The full variable domain, rest sourced from reference TRBV7-6 and TRBJ2-7, is GAGVSQSPRYKVTKRGQDVALRCDPISGHVSLYWYRQALGQGPEFLTYFNYEAQQDKSGLPNDRFSAERPEGSISTLTIQRTEQRDSAMYRCASSLGGEDDEQYFGPGTRLTVT.

This clone was counted ten times or more. CDR3 DNA (partial): TGTGCCATCAGTGAGACAGTGGAGACC. Its translation: CAISETVET. The whole CDR3 sequence is CAISETVETQYF. The gene calls are TRBV10-3 and TRBJ2-5; D ambiguous. The observed sequence ends 3 residues before the CDR3 terminus, with the missing tail filled in from the germline J gene. CDR1 and CDR2 (germline): ENHRY, SYGVKD. Trimming removed 2 bases from V and 5 bases from J, with 6 bases in between. This CDR3 comprises 12 residues.

This clone was observed many times. The DNA ends 3 residues before the CDR3 does, and the rest of the CDR3 is filled in from the germline J gene. The V gene is TRBV10-3, the J gene TRBJ2-2, with no clear D. The CDR3 runs 16 residues. Trimming cost V 3 bases and J 7 bases, with 18 bases left between them. Germline CDR1 reads ENHRY; CDR2 reads SYGVKD. The sequenced part of the CDR3 DNA is TGTGCCATCAGTGATAGTGATATAACTTTAATCGGGGAG. Translation gives CAISDSDITLIGE. The entire CDR3 protein is CAISDSDITLIGELFF.

As for this clone: One end of the junction does not line up with germline, which may come from a read error. The read terminates 3 residues ahead of where the CDR3 ends, so the germline J gene completes it. In the same sample, other DNA sequences code for this CDR3. The gene calls are TRBV19 and TRBJ1-5; 9 nucleotides align to TRBD1. There are 15 residues in the CDR3. The germline V gene has CDR1 LNHDA and CDR2 SQIVND (reference sequence). CDR3 DNA (partial): TGCGCCAGTAGACGTGGGACAGGGACCGATCAGCCC. Translating gives CASRRGTGTDQP. The CDR3 in full is CASRRGTGTDQPQHF.

In regard to this clone: The read ends 3 residues before the CDR3 terminus; that terminus is restored from the germline J gene. This chain links TRBV6-1 with TRBJ2-5, with D tentatively TRBD2 (6 bases). This CDR3 comprises 15 residues. The germline gives CDR1 MNHNS, CDR2 SASEGT. Trimming removed 4 bases from V and 2 bases from J, with 14 bases in between. This chain's CDR3 is CASSGSAGPQETQYF. The sequenced part of the CDR3 DNA is TGTGCCAGCAGTGGCTCAGCGGGTCCTCAAGAGACC.

This clone was detected many times. The CDR3 sequence: CSARGPASYEQYF. The CDR3 DNA, read in part, is TGCAGTGCTAGAGGGCCCGCATCCTACGAG. This chain connects TRBV20-1 to TRBJ2-7; D call uncertain. The read terminates 3 residues before the CDR3 end, so the remaining end is supplied by the germline J gene. This CDR3 contains 13 residues. Germline V gives CDR1 DFQATT, CDR2 SNEGSKA (reference sequence). Trimming shortened V by 1 base and J by 1 base, and 8 bases separated the two germline ends.

In this sample, this clone turned up many times. The read terminates 3 residues before the CDR3 end, so the remaining end is supplied by the germline J gene. The chain employs TRBV28 and TRBJ2-7, with a tentative D call TRBD2 (5 bases). Trimming removed 8 bases at V and 6 bases at J, with 14 bases between. Germline-derived CDR1 and CDR2 are MDHEN and SYDVKM. The CDR3 runs to 12 residues. The CDR3 is CASSKLDVEQYF. The covered CDR3 bases are TGTGCCAGCTCCAAACTAGACGTCGAG.

This clone was picked up many times. The sequence runs out 3 residues before the end of the CDR3; the remainder is reconstructed from the germline J gene. The chain recombines TRBV20-1 with TRBJ1-1; D is ambiguous. CDR3 length equals 11 residues. Looked up from germline, CDR1 is DFQATT and CDR2 is SNEGSKA (reference sequence). V was cut by 3 bases and J by 3 bases, with 5 bases left in between. Here the CDR3 reads CSASVYTEAFF. CDR3 DNA, as far as it was read: TGCAGTGCTAGTGTCTACACTGAA.

This clone was picked up many times. Read sequence stops 3 residues before the CDR3 end, and the germline J gene provides the missing end. The chain joins TRBV5-4 to TRBJ1-1; TRBD1 agrees at 7 bases. After removal of 5 bases from V and 5 bases from J, the junction contained 12 bases not matched to a gene. The germline gives CDR1 SGHNT, CDR2 YYREEE (reference sequence). The CDR3 contains 15 residues. The part of the CDR3 DNA that was read is TGTGCCAGCAGAAACAACAGGGGTGGAAGTACTGAA. It codes for CASRNNRGGSTE. In full, the CDR3 is CASRNNRGGSTEAFF.

Ten or more counts support this clone. Read coverage stops 3 residues before the CDR3 terminus; the germline J gene supplies the remainder. This chain links TRBV7-3 with TRBJ1-1; 7 bases agree with TRBD1. Germline lookup yields CDR1 SGHTA and CDR2 FQGTGA. The CDR3 has 13 residues. V was pared by 1 base and J by 5 bases, with 1 base of the junction left unmatched. Here the CDR3 reads CASSLSRGTEAFF. The CDR3 bases that were read are TGTGCCAGCAGCTTAAGCAGGGGGACTGAA.

The sample holds many counts of this clone. The sequenced CDR3 bases are TGTGCCAGCAGTTACGCCCTAGCGGGAGAGACC. It codes for CASSYALAGET. The full CDR3 protein reads CASSYALAGETQYF. The genes are TRBV6-2 or TRBV6-3 and TRBJ2-5; 8 positions match TRBD2. The read ends 3 residues shy of where the CDR3 ends; the end is completed using the germline J gene. Per germline, CDR1 MNHEY and CDR2 SVGEGT. V shed 2 bases and J 4 bases; nucleotides not matched to a gene: 3. The CDR3 is 14 amino acids.

This clone was seen at least ten times. The CDR3 goes on 3 residues after the read ends, and that part is filled in from the germline J gene. The V and J genes are TRBV6-2 or TRBV6-3 and TRBJ1-6; TRBD1 matches at 7 bases. The CDR3 covers 14 residues. The V gene's germline CDR1 is MNHEY and CDR2 SVGEGT. The junction had 2 bases not matched to a gene; V was cut back by 5 bases and J by 4 bases. The CDR3 loop is CASSRDSYNSPLHF. Partial CDR3 DNA: TGTGCCAGCAGTCGGGACAGTTATAATTCACCC.

This clone came up many times. The observed sequence ends 3 residues before the CDR3 terminus, with the missing tail filled in from the germline J gene. The rearrangement links TRBV4-2 to TRBJ1-3, with a tentative D call TRBD1 (5 bases). Per germline, CDR1 LGHNA and CDR2 YNFKEQ. Trimming took off 0 bases at V and 1 base at J, with 10 bases between the two ends. The length of the CDR3 is 16 residues. The CDR3: CASSQDRRVSGNTIYF. The sequenced CDR3 bases are TGTGCCAGCAGCCAAGATCGCAGGGTTTCTGGAAACACC.

Notes on this clone: The CDR3 end lies 3 residues beyond the end of the read and is filled in from the germline J gene. The chain has TRBV7-9 and TRBJ2-7; TRBD1 matches at 7 bases. CDR1 SEHNR and CDR2 FQNEAQ come from the germline V gene (reference sequence). The CDR3 is 15 residues long. V lost 3 bases and J lost 3; bases outside the gene matches: 8. The sequenced part of the CDR3 DNA is TGTGCCAGCAGCTTTCCCGGGACAGCAGACTACGAG. It yields the protein CASSFPGTADYE. The complete CDR3 sequence is CASSFPGTADYEQYF.

This clone was detected ten times or more. Incomplete CDR3 DNA: TGCGCCAGCAGCTTGAATGGGGGGGCGATTTACGAG. Amino acid sequence: CASSLNGGAIYE. The whole CDR3 sequence reads CASSLNGGAIYEQYF. V and J are TRBV5-1 and TRBJ2-7; a weak D match, TRBD2 (7 bases). The read falls 3 residues short of the CDR3 end, and the missing part is taken from the germline J gene. CDR1 is SGHRS and CDR2 is YFSETQ in the germline V gene. This CDR3 has 15 amino acids. Trimming took off 1 base at V and 4 bases at J, with 15 bases between the two ends. The full variable domain, completed using reference TRBV5-1 and TRBJ2-7, is KAGVTQTPRYLIKTRGQQVTLSCSPISGHRSVSWYQQTPGQGLQFLFEYFSETQRNKGNFPGRFSGRQFSNSRSEMNVSTLELGDSALYLCASSLNGGAIYEQYFGPGTRLTVT.

This clone has at least ten counts. The CDR3 end is not reached by the read, which stops 3 residues before it; the germline J gene fills it in. J is TRBJ2-5 and V is TRBV6-2 or TRBV6-3; the match to TRBD2 covers 14 bases. Germline V lookup: CDR1 MNHEY, CDR2 SVGEGT. Trimming took 4 bases from V and 2 from J; bases not matched to a gene: 0. The CDR3 has 15 residues. The covered CDR3 bases are TGTGCCAGCAGTTGGACTAGCGGGGGGCAAGAGACC. Protein: CASSWTSGGQET. The whole CDR3 sequence reads CASSWTSGGQETQYF.

There are many counts of this clone. Coverage ceases 3 residues before the CDR3 finishes, and the germline J gene fills in the end. V and J are TRBV7-2 and TRBJ2-7; TRBD1 is a possible D gene (5 bases). CDR3 length: 14 residues. The germline CDR1 and CDR2 sequences are SGHTA and FQGNSA. V lost 5 bases and J lost 2, with 13 bases in between. The sequenced CDR3 bases are TGTGCCAGCAGCCCTCAGGGTGCCACCTACGAG. Its translation: CASSPQGATYE. The whole CDR3 sequence reads CASSPQGATYEQYF.

This clone was seen many times. The CDR3: CSARRFAERGVPTDTQYF. The sequenced CDR3 bases are TGCAGTGCTAGACGATTCGCCGAGCGGGGGGTCCCCACAGATACG. The genes are TRBV20-1 and TRBJ2-3; TRBD2 matches 9 bases. The read ends 3 residues shy of where the CDR3 ends; the end is completed using the germline J gene. Germline trimming cut 2 bases from V and 2 bases from J; bases unmatched to any gene: 14. In germline, CDR1 is DFQATT, CDR2 SNEGSKA (reference sequence). This CDR3 has 18 residues.

This clone came up many times. The observed sequence ends 3 residues before the CDR3 terminus, with the missing tail filled in from the germline J gene. The chain is built from TRBV9 and TRBJ2-5, with D perhaps matching TRBD2 (6 bases). This CDR3 spans 16 amino acids. The V gene's germline CDR1 is SGDLS and CDR2 YYNGEE. With 0 bases removed from V and 4 bases from J, the gap between germline ends came to 16 bases. CDR3: CASSVGALTSLETQYF. CDR3 bases read: TGTGCCAGCAGCGTAGGAGCTCTGACTAGTCTAGAGACC. Combining the CDR3 with reference TRBV9 and TRBJ2-5 gives the whole variable domain DSGVTQTPKHLITATGQRVTLRCSPRSGDLSVYWYQQSLDQGLQFLIQYYNGEERAKGNILERFSAQQFPDLHSELNLSSLELGDSALYFCASSVGALTSLETQYFGPGTRLLVL.

This clone turned up a few times. The CDR3 end lies 3 residues beyond the end of the read and is filled in from the germline J gene. V is TRBV20-1 and J is TRBJ2-7, with 9 bases that match TRBD2. Germline-derived CDR1 and CDR2 are DFQATT and SNEGSKA (reference sequence). CDR3 length: 16 amino acids. V gave up 3 bases and J gave up 0 bases; unmatched junction bases: 9. This CDR3 reads CSARPPRTSDSYEQYF. CDR3 DNA, as far as it was read: TGCAGTGCTAGGCCCCCCCGGACTAGCGACTCCTACGAG.